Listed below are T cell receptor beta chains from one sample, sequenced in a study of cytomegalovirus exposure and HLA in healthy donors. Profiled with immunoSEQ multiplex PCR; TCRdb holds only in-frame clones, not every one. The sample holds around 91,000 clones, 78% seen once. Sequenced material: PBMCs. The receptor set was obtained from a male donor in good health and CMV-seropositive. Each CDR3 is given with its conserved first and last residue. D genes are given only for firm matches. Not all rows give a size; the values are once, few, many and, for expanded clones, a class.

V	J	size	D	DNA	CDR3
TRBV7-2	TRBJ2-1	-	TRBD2	TGTGCCAGCAGCCTACATAGCGGGAGCTACAATGAGCAGTTCTTC	CASSLHSGSYNEQFF
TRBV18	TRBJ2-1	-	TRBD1	TGTGCCAGCTCACCACTAACTAGGGGGCTGGGCAATGAGCAGTTCTTC	CASSPLTRGLGNEQFF
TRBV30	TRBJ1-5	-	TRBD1	TGTGCCTGGGACAGGGGAAATCAGCCCCAGCATTTT	CAWDRGNQPQHF
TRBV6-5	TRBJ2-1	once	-	TGTGCCAGCAGTTTTAAACGGGGAGTTCGTATCTATGAGCAGTTCTTC	CASSFKRGVRIYEQFF
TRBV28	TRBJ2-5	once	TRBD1	TGTGCCAGCAGTGACCCGGGACAGGGGGCTAGCGGGGAAATTGTTACCCAGTACTTC	CASSDPGQGASGEIVTQYF
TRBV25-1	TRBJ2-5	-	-	TGTGCCAGCAGTGAATATAGTGTAGAACAAGAGACCCAGTACTTC	CASSEYSVEQETQYF
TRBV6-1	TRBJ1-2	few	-	TGTGCCAGCTCTAAAGCCGCACAGGGTTATGGCTACACCTTC	CASSKAAQGYGYTF
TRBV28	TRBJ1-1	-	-	TGTGCCAGCAGGGGTGCAGGGCAGAACACTGAAGCTTTCTTT	CASRGAGQNTEAFF
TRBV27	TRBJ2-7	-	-	TGTGCCAGCAGTTCGGGGTTCGGCGAGCAGTACTTC	CASSSGFGEQYF
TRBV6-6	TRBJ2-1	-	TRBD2	TGTGCCAGCAGAACCTCTGGACTAGCGGTAGTTGAGCAGTTCTTC	CASRTSGLAVVEQFF
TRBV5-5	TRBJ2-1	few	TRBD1	TGTGCCAGCAGTCCGGCCCGGGACAGGGGGCGGAATGAGCAGTTCTTC	CASSPARDRGRNEQFF
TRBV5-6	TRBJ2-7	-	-	TGTGCCAGCGGCAAAGGGGGTCTGCAGTACGAGCAGTACTTC	CASGKGGLQYEQYF
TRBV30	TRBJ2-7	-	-	TGTGCCTGGAGTGTTGGGACAAGCTACGAGCAGTACTTC	CAWSVGTSYEQYF
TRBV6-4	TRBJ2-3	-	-	TGTGCCAGCAGTAGCGGGAGCACAGATACGCAGTATTTT	CASSSGSTDTQYF
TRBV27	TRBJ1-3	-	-	TGTGCCAGCAGTACGGGGAGGGCGCGCGGAAACACCATATATTTT	CASSTGRARGNTIYF
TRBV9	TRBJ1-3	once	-	TGTGCCAGCAGCGCAACCGGGACATCTGGAAACACCATATATTTT	CASSATGTSGNTIYF
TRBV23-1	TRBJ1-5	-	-	TGCGCCAGCAGTCAATCGATGGGCAGGGCGGATGGCAATCAGCCCCAGCATTTT	CASSQSMGRADGNQPQHF
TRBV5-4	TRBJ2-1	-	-	TGTGCCAGCAGCCCGTCCCGAACAGGGCGGGATGAGCAGTTCTTC	CASSPSRTGRDEQFF
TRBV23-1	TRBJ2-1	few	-	TGCGCCAGCACCGACAGAAACCTGAGCTCCTACAATGAGCAGTTCTTC	CASTDRNLSSYNEQFF
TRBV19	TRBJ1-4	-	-	TGTGCCACAAATAGGGGAACGACTAATGAAAAACTGTTTTTT	CATNRGTTNEKLFF
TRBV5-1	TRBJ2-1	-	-	TGCGCCAGCAGCTTGGATCGTAGGCAGTTCTTC	CASSLDRRQFF
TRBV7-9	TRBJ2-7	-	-	TGTGCCAGCAGTCAGTCGGCTAGCGCCGCCTACGAGCAGTACTTC	CASSQSASAAYEQYF
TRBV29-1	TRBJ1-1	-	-	TGCAGCGTTCGTTTGAGGAACACTGAAGCTTTCTTT	CSVRLRNTEAFF
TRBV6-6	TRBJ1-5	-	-	TGTGCCAGCAGTTACCTCTCCCTCGGGTTTCAGCCCCAGCATTTT	CASSYLSLGFQPQHF
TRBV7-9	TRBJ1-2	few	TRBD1	TGTGCCAGCAGCTTAGGGACAGGGACCGGCTACACCTTC	CASSLGTGTGYTF
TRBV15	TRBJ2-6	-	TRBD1	TGTGCCACCAGGACCGGGACAGGGGGCTTTGACGTCCTGACTTTC	CATRTGTGGFDVLTF
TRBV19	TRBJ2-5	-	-	TGTGCCAGTAACCTACGGTGGGAGTCCAGGGAGACCCAGTACTTC	CASNLRWESRETQYF
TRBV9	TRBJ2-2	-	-	TGTGCCAGCAGCGTAGAGTCTAGAACCCCTACTGGCACCGGGGAGCTGTTTTTT	CASSVESRTPTGTGELFF
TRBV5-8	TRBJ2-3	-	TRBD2	TGTGCCAGCAGCTTGGCCGTCAGCGGGGGAAGCACAGATACGCAGTATTTT	CASSLAVSGGSTDTQYF
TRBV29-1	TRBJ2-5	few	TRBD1	TGCAGCGTTCGAAGGGGATTGGACAGGGAAGAGACCCAGTACTTC	CSVRRGLDREETQYF
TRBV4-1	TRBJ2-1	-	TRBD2	TGCGCCAGCAGCCAACCAACTAGCGGGAGGGGCAATGAGCAGTTCTTC	CASSQPTSGRGNEQFF
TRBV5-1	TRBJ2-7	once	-	TGCGCCAGCAGCTTTTCCACCGGGACTGAGTACTTC	CASSFSTGTEYF
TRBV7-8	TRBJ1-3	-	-	TGTGCCAGCAGCTCCCAGGGGTTCTCTGGAAACACCATATATTTT	CASSSQGFSGNTIYF
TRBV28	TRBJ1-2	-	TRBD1	TGTGCCAGCAGTTTGACAGGGGACTATGGCTACACCTTC	CASSLTGDYGYTF
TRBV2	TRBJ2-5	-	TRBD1	TGTGCCAGCAGAACCGGGACAGGGGGAGCGGAGACCCAGTACTTC	CASRTGTGGAETQYF
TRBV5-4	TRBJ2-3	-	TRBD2	TGTGCCAGCAGCCGTAAGGAAGTAGCGGGAGATCAAAGGGCAGATACGCAGTATTTT	CASSRKEVAGDQRADTQYF
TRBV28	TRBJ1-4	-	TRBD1	TGTGCCAGCAGACCTCGGACAGGGGCTAATGAAAAACTGTTTTTT	CASRPRTGANEKLFF
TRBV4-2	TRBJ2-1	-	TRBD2	TGTGCCAGCAGCCAAGATCCTAGCGGGAGTAAGGGGGAATGGAATGAGCAGTTCTTC	CASSQDPSGSKGEWNEQFF
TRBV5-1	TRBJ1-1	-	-	TGCGCCAGCAGCGCAGCGGGTTACACTGAAGCTTTCTTT	CASSAAGYTEAFF
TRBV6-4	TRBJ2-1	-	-	TGTGCCAGCAGTAAAGGACTGCGGCTCGGTGAGCAGTTCTTC	CASSKGLRLGEQFF
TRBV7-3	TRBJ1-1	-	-	TGTGCCAGCAGCCAAGGGGCGGGGAGCACTGAAGCTTTCTTT	CASSQGAGSTEAFF
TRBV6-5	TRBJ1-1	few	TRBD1	TGTGCCAGCAGCCTACAAGGGACAGGGAACACTGAAGCTTTCTTT	CASSLQGTGNTEAFF
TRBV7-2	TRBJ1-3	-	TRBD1	TGTGCCAGCCGGGGACAGGGGAGAAACACCATATATTTT	CASRGQGRNTIYF
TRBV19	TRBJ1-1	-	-	TGTGCCAGTAGTATAGCGGCAGGGTACACTGAAGCTTTCTTT	CASSIAAGYTEAFF
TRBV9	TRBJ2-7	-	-	TGTGCCAGCAGCGTAGGGGTCGGGAGCGCCTACGAGCAGTACTTC	CASSVGVGSAYEQYF
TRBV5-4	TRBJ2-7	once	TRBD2	TGTGCCAGCAGCTTGGGGACTAGCGGACGATCCTACGAGCAGTACTTC	CASSLGTSGRSYEQYF
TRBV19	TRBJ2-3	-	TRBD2	TGTGCCAGTAGTACCCTCGCGGGACTAGCGGGAGTAGGAGATACGCAGTATTTT	CASSTLAGLAGVGDTQYF
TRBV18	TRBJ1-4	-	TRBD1	TGTGCCAGCTCACCACCCGGACAGGGTGGTAATGAAAAACTGTTTTTT	CASSPPGQGGNEKLFF
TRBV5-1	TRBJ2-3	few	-	TGCGCCAGCAACCCCGAGGGCAGCACAGATACGCAGTATTTT	CASNPEGSTDTQYF
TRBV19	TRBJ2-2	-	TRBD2	TGTGCCTCGAGGACTAGCGGGAGTGGTACCGGGGAGCTGTTTTTT	CASRTSGSGTGELFF
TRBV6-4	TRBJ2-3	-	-	TGTGCCAGCAGCCCAGGCACAGATACGCAGTATTTT	CASSPGTDTQYF
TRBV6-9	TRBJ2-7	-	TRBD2	TGTGCCAGTGACGCGCGGGGGAGGAGGAGTTTCGAGCAGTACTTC	CASDARGRRSFEQYF
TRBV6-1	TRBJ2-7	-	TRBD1	TGTGCCAGCAGCCGAGGACAGGGAGCCTCCTACGAGCAGTACTTC	CASSRGQGASYEQYF
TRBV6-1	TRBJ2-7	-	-	TGTGCCAGCAGTACCACGGGGGTGTACGAGCAGTACTTC	CASSTTGVYEQYF
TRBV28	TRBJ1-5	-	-	TGTGCCAGCGTTACAGGGATGGGCAATCAGCCCCAGCATTTT	CASVTGMGNQPQHF